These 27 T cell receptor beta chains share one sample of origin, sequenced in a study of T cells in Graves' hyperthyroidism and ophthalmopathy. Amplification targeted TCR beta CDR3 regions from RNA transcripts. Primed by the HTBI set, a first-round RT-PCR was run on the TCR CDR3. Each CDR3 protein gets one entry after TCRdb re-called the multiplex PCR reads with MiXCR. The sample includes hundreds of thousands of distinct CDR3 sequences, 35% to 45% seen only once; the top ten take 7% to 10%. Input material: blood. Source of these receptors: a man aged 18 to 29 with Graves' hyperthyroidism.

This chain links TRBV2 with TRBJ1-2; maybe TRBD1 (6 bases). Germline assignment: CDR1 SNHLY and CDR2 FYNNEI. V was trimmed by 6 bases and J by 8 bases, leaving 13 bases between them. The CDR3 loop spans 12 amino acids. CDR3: CASSHRDRGYTF. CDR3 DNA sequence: TGTGCCAGCAGCCACAGGGATCGGGGCTACACCTTC.

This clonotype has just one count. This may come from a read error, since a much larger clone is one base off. Written as DNA, the CDR3 is TGTGCCATCAGTTCCGGGACAGGGAATCAGCCCCAGCATTTT. It codes for CAISSGTGNQPQHF. V gene TRBV10-3 combines with J gene TRBJ1-5; 9 nucleotides match TRBD1. The V gene end was trimmed by 5 bases and the J gene end by 4 bases; junction bases not matched to a gene: 3. Germline V gene lookup returns CDR1 ENHRY and CDR2 SYGVKD. CDR3 length: 14 residues.

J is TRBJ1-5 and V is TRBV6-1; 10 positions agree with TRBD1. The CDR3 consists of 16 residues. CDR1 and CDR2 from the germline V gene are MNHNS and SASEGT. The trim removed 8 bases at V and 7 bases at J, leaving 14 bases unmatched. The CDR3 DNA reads TGTGCCAGCTCACTTACCGGGACAGGGGTCGGGCAGCCCCAGCATTTT. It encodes CASSLTGTGVGQPQHF.

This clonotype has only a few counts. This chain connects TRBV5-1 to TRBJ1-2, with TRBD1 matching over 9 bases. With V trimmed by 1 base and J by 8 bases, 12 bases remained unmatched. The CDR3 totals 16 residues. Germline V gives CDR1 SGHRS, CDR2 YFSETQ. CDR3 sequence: CASSLFTGGAVEGYTF. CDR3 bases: TGCGCCAGCAGCTTGTTTACAGGGGGCGCGGTGGAGGGCTACACCTTC.

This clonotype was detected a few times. The CDR3 here is CSARVPLAGGHEQYF. The CDR3, as DNA: TGCAGTGCTAGAGTCCCGCTAGCGGGAGGACACGAGCAGTACTTC. The J gene is TRBJ2-7, the V gene TRBV20-1, with 11 nucleotides matching TRBD2. J lost 5 bases, V lost 1 base, and 7 bases had no gene match. The CDR3 spans 15 residues. Germline values: CDR1 DFQATT, CDR2 SNEGSKA (reference sequence).

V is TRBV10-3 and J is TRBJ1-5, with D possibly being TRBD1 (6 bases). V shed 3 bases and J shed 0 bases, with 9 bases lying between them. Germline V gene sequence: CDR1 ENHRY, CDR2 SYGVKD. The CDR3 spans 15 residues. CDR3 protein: CAISDGTPSNQPQHF. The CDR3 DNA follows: TGTGCCATCAGTGACGGGACACCTAGCAATCAGCCCCAGCATTTT.

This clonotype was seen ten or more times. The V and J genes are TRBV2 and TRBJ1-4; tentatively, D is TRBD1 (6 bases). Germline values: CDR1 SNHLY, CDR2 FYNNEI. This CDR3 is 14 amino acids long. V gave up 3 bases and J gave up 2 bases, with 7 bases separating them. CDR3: CASSDDRTNEKLFF. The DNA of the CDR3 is TGTGCCAGCAGTGACGACAGGACTAATGAAAAACTGTTTTTT.

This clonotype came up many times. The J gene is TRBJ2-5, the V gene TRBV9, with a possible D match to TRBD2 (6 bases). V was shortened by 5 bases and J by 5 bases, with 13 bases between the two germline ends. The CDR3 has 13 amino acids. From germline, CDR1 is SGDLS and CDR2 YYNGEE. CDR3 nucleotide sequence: TGTGCCAGCAGTCCCCCGGGGGTGGAGACCCAGTACTTC. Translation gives CASSPPGVETQYF.

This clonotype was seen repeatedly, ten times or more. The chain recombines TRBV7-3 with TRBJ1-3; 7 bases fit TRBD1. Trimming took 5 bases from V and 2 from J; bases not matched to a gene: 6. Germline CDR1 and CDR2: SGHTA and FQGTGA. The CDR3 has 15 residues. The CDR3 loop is CASSPDRYPGNTIYF. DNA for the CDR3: TGTGCCAGCAGCCCGGACAGGTACCCTGGAAACACCATATATTTT.

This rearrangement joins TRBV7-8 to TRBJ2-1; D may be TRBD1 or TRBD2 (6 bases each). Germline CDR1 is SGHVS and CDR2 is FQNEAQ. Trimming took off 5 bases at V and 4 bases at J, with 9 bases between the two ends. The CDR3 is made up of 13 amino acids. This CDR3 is CASSAGQYNEQFF. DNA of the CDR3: TGTGCCAGCAGCGCGGGACAATACAATGAGCAGTTCTTC.

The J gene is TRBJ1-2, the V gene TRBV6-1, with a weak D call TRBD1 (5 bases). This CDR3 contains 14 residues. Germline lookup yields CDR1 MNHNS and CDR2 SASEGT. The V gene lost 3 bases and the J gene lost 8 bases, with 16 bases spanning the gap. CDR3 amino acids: CASSETGGGRGYTF. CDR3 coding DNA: TGTGCCAGCAGTGAGACGGGGGGAGGGAGAGGCTACACCTTC.

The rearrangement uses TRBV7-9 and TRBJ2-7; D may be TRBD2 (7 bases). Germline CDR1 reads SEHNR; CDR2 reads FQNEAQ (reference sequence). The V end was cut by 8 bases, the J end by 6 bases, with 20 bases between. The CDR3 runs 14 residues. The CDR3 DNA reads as TGTGCCAGCGGCCTTGGTCAGGGAGGGGGCGAGCAGTACTTC. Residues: CASGLGQGGGEQYF.

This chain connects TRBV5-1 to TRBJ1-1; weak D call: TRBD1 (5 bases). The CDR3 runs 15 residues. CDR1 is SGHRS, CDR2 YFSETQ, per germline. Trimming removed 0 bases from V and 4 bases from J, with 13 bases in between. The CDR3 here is CASSLGQSVGTEAFF. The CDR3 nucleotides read TGCGCCAGCAGCTTGGGACAGTCCGTTGGCACTGAAGCTTTCTTT. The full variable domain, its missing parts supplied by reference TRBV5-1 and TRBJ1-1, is KAGVTQTPRYLIKTRGQQVTLSCSPISGHRSVSWYQQTPGQGLQFLFEYFSETQRNKGNFPGRFSGRQFSNSRSEMNVSTLELGDSALYLCASSLGQSVGTEAFFGQGTRLTVV.

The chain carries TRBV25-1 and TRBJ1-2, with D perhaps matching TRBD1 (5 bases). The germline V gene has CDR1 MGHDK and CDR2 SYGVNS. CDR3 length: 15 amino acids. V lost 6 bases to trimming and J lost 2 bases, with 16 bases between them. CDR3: CASSQGGVFNYGYTF. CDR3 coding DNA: TGTGCCAGCAGCCAAGGAGGGGTCTTCAACTATGGCTACACCTTC.

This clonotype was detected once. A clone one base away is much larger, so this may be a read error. CDR3 sequence: CASNQGSYEQCF. The CDR3 DNA follows: TGTGCCAGCAATCAGGGGTCCTACGAGCAGTGCTTC. The V and J genes are TRBV2 and TRBJ2-7; weak D call: TRBD1 (6 bases). CDR3 size: 12 residues. Germline lookup yields CDR1 SNHLY and CDR2 FYNNEI. Filled out from reference TRBV2 and TRBJ2-7, the complete variable domain reads EPEVTQTPSHQVTQMGQEVILRCVPISNHLYFYWYRQILGQKVEFLVSFYNNEISEKSEIFDDQFSVERPDGSNFTLKIRSTKLEDSAMYFCASNQGSYEQCFGPGTRLTVT.

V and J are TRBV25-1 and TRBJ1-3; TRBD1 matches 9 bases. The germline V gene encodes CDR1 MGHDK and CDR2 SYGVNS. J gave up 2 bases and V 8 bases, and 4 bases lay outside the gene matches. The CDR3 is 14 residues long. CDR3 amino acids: CASVRDRAGNTIYF. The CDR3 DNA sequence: TGTGCCAGCGTGAGGGACAGGGCTGGAAACACCATATATTTT. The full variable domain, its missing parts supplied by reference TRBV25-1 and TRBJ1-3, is EADIYQTPRYLVIGTGKKITLECSQTMGHDKMYWYQQDPGMELHLIHYSYGVNSTEKGDLSSESTVSRIRTEHFPLTLESARPSHTSQYLCASVRDRAGNTIYFGEGSWLTVV.

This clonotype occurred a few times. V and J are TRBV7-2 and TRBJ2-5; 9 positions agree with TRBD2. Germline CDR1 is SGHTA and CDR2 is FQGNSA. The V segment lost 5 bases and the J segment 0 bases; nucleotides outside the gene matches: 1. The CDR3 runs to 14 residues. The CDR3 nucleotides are TGTGCCAGCAGCAGCGGGAGGTACCAAGAGACCCAGTACTTC. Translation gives CASSSGRYQETQYF.

In DNA, the CDR3 is TGTGCCAGCAGTCCTCCCCCCGGACAGGGGCGACGAGGCTACACCTTC. It translates to CASSPPPGQGRRGYTF. This chain uses TRBV6-1 with TRBJ1-2; TRBD1 agrees at 9 bases. This CDR3 spans 16 amino acids. V dropped 5 bases and J dropped 8; count of bases not matched to a gene: 15. CDR1 and CDR2 (germline): MNHNS, SASEGT.

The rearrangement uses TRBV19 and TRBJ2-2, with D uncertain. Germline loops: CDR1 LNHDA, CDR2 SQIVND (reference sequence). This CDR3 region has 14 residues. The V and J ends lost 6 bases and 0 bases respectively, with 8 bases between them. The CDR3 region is CASRDQTNTGELFF. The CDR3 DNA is TGTGCCAGTAGGGACCAGACGAACACCGGGGAGCTGTTTTTT.

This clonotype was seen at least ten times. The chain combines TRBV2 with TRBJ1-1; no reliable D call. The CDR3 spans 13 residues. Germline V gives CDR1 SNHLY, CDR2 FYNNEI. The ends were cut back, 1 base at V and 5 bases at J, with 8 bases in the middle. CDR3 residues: CASSEGRWTEAFF. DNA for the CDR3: TGTGCCAGCAGTGAAGGTCGGTGGACTGAAGCTTTCTTT.

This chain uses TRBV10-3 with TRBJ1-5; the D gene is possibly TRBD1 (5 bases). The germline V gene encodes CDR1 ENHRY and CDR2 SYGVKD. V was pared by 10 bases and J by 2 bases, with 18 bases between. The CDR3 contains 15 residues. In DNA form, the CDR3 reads TGTGCCAGCAGCTTGGCCAGGGATGGCAATCAGCCCCAGCATTTT. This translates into CASSLARDGNQPQHF.

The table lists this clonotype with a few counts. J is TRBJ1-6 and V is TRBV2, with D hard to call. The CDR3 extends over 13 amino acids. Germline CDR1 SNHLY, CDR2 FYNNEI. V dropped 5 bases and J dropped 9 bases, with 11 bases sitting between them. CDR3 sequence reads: CASSSTGISPLHF. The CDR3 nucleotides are TGTGCCAGCAGTTCGACTGGGATTTCACCCCTCCACTTT. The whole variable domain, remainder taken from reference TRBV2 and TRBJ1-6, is EPEVTQTPSHQVTQMGQEVILRCVPISNHLYFYWYRQILGQKVEFLVSFYNNEISEKSEIFDDQFSVERPDGSNFTLKIRSTKLEDSAMYFCASSSTGISPLHFGNGTRLTVT.

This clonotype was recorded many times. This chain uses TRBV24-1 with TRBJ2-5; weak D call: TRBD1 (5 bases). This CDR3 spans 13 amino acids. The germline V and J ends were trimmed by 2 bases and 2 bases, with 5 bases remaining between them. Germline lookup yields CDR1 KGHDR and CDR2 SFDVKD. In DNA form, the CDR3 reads TGTGCCACCAGTGATTCAGGGCAAGAGACCCAGTACTTC. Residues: CATSDSGQETQYF.

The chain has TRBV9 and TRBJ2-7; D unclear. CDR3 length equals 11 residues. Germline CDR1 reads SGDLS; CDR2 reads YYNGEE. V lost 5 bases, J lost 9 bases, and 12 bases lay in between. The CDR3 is CASSLVDGQYF. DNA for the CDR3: TGTGCCAGCAGTTTAGTGGACGGGCAGTACTTC.

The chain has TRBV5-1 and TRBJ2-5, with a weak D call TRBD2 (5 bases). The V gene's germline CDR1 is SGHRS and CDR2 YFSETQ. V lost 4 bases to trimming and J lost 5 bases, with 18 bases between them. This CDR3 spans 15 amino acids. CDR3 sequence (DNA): TGCGCCAGCAGCGAAGGAGGTCGGGCTACGGAGACCCAGTACTTC. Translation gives CASSEGGRATETQYF.

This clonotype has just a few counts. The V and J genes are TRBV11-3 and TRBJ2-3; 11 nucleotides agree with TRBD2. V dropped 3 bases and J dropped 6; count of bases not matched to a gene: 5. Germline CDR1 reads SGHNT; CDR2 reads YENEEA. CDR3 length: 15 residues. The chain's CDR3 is CASSFVAGGIDTQYF. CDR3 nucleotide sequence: TGTGCCAGCAGCTTCGTAGCGGGAGGGATCGATACGCAGTATTTT.

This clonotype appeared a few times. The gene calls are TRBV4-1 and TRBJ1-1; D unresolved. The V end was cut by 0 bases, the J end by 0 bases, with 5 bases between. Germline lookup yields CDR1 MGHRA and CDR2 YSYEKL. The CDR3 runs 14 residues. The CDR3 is CASSQDPLNTEAFF. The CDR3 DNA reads TGCGCCAGCAGCCAAGATCCCCTGAACACTGAAGCTTTCTTT.